This entry lists 18 T cell receptor beta chains sequenced from one sample in a study of early T cells in non-severe SARS-CoV-2 infection. Each CDR3 protein gets one entry after TCRdb re-called the 5' RACE reads with MiXCR. The sample holds 95,000 to 100,000 distinct CDR3 sequences; 9.5% to 12% are singletons and the top ten take approximately 5.4%. The sample comprised whole blood. The receptor set was obtained from an adult who was a healthcare worker with PCR-confirmed SARS-CoV-2 infection or an uninfected control (not recorded which).

This clonotype was found many times. V usage is TRBV6-6 and J usage is TRBJ1-5; unclear D gene. Per germline, CDR1 MNHNY and CDR2 SVGAGI (reference sequence). The CDR3 covers 13 residues. V was clipped by 6 bases and J by 0 bases, with 6 bases between them. The CDR3 nucleotides are TGTGCCAGCAGCGAGTATAGCAATCAGCCCCAGCATTTT. Translating gives CASSEYSNQPQHF.

This clonotype was counted only a few times. The chain recombines TRBV12-3 or TRBV12-4 with TRBJ2-1; D gene ambiguous. V was clipped by 5 bases and J by 7 bases, with 6 bases between them. CDR3 length: 11 amino acids. CDR3: CASSPGNEQFF. The CDR3 bases are TGTGCCAGCAGTCCCGGAAATGAGCAGTTCTTC.

This clonotype showed up many times. The gene calls are TRBV4-1 and TRBJ1-6; possible D gene TRBD1, 6 bases. CDR1 is MGHRA and CDR2 is YSYEKL in the germline V gene. The CDR3 loop spans 17 amino acids. The V gene lost 3 bases and the J gene lost 9 bases, with 21 bases spanning the gap. CDR3 nucleotide sequence: TGCGCCAGCAGCCATGTCCCGATGGGGGCTTTGTCTTCACCCCTCCACTTT. Amino acids: CASSHVPMGALSSPLHF.

This clonotype was detected a few times. The J gene is TRBJ2-5, the V gene TRBV12-5; 12 nucleotides agree with TRBD1. The CDR3 sequence is 18 residues long. J gave up 5 bases and V 1 base, and 11 bases lay outside the gene matches. CDR1 is LGHNT and CDR2 is FRNRAP in the germline V gene. This chain's CDR3 is CASGLALTGTGGVETQYF. The CDR3, as DNA: TGTGCTAGTGGTTTGGCCCTGACCGGGACAGGGGGCGTGGAGACCCAGTACTTC.

V gene TRBV18 combines with J gene TRBJ2-3; D is undetermined. This CDR3 contains 13 residues. The V gene lost 3 bases and the J gene lost 3 bases, with 7 bases spanning the gap. CDR1 is KGHSH, CDR2 LQKENI, per germline. The DNA for the CDR3 is TGTGCCAGCTCACCCATCATTACAGATACGCAGTATTTT. Translating it yields CASSPIITDTQYF.

V is TRBV11-1 and J is TRBJ2-2; 10 bases match TRBD2. The junction had 8 bases not matched to a gene; V was cut back by 2 bases and J by 5 bases. The CDR3 covers 17 residues. The germline CDR1 and CDR2 sequences are SGHAT and FQDESV (reference sequence). CDR3 DNA sequence: TGTGCCAGCAGCTTAACGGTCAGGACTAGCGGAACCGGGGAGCTGTTTTTT. Translation: CASSLTVRTSGTGELFF.

The chain couples TRBV20-1 to TRBJ1-1; 8 bases line up with TRBD1. Losses at the gene ends were 3 bases for V and 5 bases for J; bases not matched to a gene: 8. The CDR3 totals 14 residues. Germline V gives CDR1 DFQATT, CDR2 SNEGSKA (reference sequence). The CDR3 DNA reads TGCAGTGCTAGTGTCTCAGGGGGCTTGACTGAAGCTTTCTTT. This sequence encodes CSASVSGGLTEAFF.

The CDR3 sequence is CSARGDGVAYNEQFF. As DNA, the CDR3 is TGCAGTGCTAGGGGAGACGGGGTCGCCTACAATGAGCAGTTCTTC. The chain carries TRBV20-1 and TRBJ2-1; the D gene is possibly TRBD2 (5 bases). CDR1 is DFQATT, CDR2 SNEGSKA, per germline (reference sequence). This CDR3 region has 15 residues. The V end lost 3 bases, the J end lost 2 bases, and 14 bases lay between the germline ends.

This clonotype occurred many times. This sequence joins TRBV7-6 and TRBJ1-1; a possible D gene is TRBD1 (5 bases). This CDR3 contains 14 residues. The germline V gene has CDR1 SGHVS and CDR2 FNYEAQ. Trimming took off 7 bases at V and 2 bases at J, with 14 bases between the two ends. The CDR3 nucleotides are TGTGCCAGCACCCCGCGGGGGTTTAACACTGAAGCTTTCTTT. This sequence encodes CASTPRGFNTEAFF.

At least ten counts were recorded for this clonotype. This sequence joins TRBV5-6 and TRBJ2-1; D ambiguous. The germline gives CDR1 SGHDT, CDR2 YYEEEE. The V end lost 3 bases, the J end lost 12 bases, and 16 bases lay between the germline ends. There are 13 residues in the CDR3. The DNA of the CDR3 is TGTGCCAGCAGCTACCGGGCCCTCGGTGGGCAGTTCTTC. Translation: CASSYRALGGQFF.

V and J are TRBV28 and TRBJ1-1; maybe TRBD1 (6 bases). There are 12 residues in the CDR3. CDR1 and CDR2 (germline): MDHEN, SYDVKM. Trimming shortened V by 6 bases and J by 9 bases, and 14 bases separated the two germline ends. CDR3 nucleotide sequence: TGTGCCAGCAGCCCTGGAGGGGGGCAAGCTTTCTTT. Residues: CASSPGGGQAFF.

In its sample, this clonotype was seen many times. The chain recombines TRBV4-1 with TRBJ2-1; D gene uncertain. V dropped 1 base and J dropped 0 bases, with 10 bases sitting between them. CDR1 is MGHRA, CDR2 YSYEKL, per germline. CDR3 length equals 16 residues. The CDR3, as DNA: TGCGCCAGCAGCCAAGGGGTGTCTAGCTCCTACAATGAGCAGTTCTTC. Translating gives CASSQGVSSSYNEQFF.

This clonotype has more than one count but fewer than ten. The chain employs TRBV5-4 and TRBJ2-1, with 10 bases aligning to TRBD2. This CDR3 spans 16 amino acids. The junction had 2 bases not matched to a gene; V was cut back by 2 bases and J by 0 bases. Germline loops: CDR1 SGHNT, CDR2 YYREEE (reference sequence). CDR3 sequence (DNA): TGTGCCAGCAGCTTCTCTAGCGGGAGCTCCTACAATGAGCAGTTCTTC. Translation gives CASSFSSGSSYNEQFF. The full variable domain, its missing parts supplied by reference TRBV5-4 and TRBJ2-1, is ETGVTQSPTHLIKTRGQQVTLRCSSQSGHNTVSWYQQALGQGPQFIFQYYREEENGRGNFPPRFSGLQFPNYSSELNVNALELDDSALYLCASSFSSGSSYNEQFFGPGTRLTVL.

The table lists this clonotype with a few counts. The chain uses TRBV4-1 and TRBJ1-1; D is uncertain. This CDR3 is 14 amino acids long. Trimming left V 1 base short and J 1 base short, with 7 bases between. Germline V gene data show CDR1 as MGHRA and CDR2 as YSYEKL. The CDR3 loop reads CASSQVAGNTEAFF. The DNA for the CDR3 is TGCGCCAGCAGCCAAGTAGCGGGGAACACTGAAGCTTTCTTT.

The sample holds many counts of this clonotype. The chain employs TRBV6-5 and TRBJ1-6; D is unclear. Germline loops: CDR1 MNHEY, CDR2 SVGAGI. Trimming removed 5 bases from V and 8 bases from J, with 16 bases in between. CDR3 size: 15 residues. This CDR3 is CASSRGKGGDSPLHF. CDR3 sequence (DNA): TGTGCCAGCAGTCGCGGGAAGGGCGGAGATTCACCCCTCCACTTT.

The chain carries TRBV20-1 and TRBJ1-1, with D possibly TRBD1 on 5 matching bases. V was pared by 5 bases and J by 10 bases, with 20 bases between. The CDR3 covers 13 residues. Germline V lookup: CDR1 DFQATT, CDR2 SNEGSKA (reference sequence). CDR3 DNA sequence: TGCAGTGCTCTCTCGACAGCAGAGGCTAGAGCTTTCTTT. This translates into CSALSTAEARAFF.

The chain joins TRBV12-3 or TRBV12-4 to TRBJ2-2; TRBD1 matches 8 bases. CDR3 size: 15 residues. The junction had 6 bases not matched to a gene; V was cut back by 5 bases and J by 4 bases. Here the CDR3 DNA reads TGTGCCAGCAGTCTGACAGGGGTCCTCACCGGGGAGCTGTTTTTT. This encodes CASSLTGVLTGELFF.

The chain joins TRBV20-1 to TRBJ2-7; a weak D match, TRBD2 (5 bases). This CDR3 has 13 residues. CDR1 and CDR2 (germline): DFQATT, SNEGSKA (reference sequence). The germline V and J ends were trimmed by 0 bases and 13 bases, with 19 bases remaining between them. The CDR3: CSARDRVGAELYF. CDR3 nucleotides: TGCAGTGCTAGAGATCGGGTGGGAGCTGAGCTTTACTTC.